The text below deals with one TCR beta chain. The clone's antigen remains unknown. Base qualities are not recorded, but no much larger clone differs from it by a single base. The data belong to a study of PD-L1 blockade in urothelial cancer (dated by TCRdb to about 2017). Context from the whole study: Every patient began therapy at some point between 2013 and 2015 and was given atezolizumab 1,200 mg intravenously every 3 weeks. About 90% of the roughly 30 patients were males with bladder-origin urothelial cancer, and about 65% of the 29 reported a prior smoking history. Patients had an ECOG performance status of 0 or 1 and had received between 0 and 3 prior chemotherapy regimens. Blood samples were analyzed at two time points: 3 weeks after treatment start (second dose) and 6 weeks after treatment start. Blood samples gave a median of 141,255 T cells and under 85,000 unique TCRs, with a median clonality of about 0.078. An exploratory multi-omic analysis was conducted of the somatic, immune and clinical correlates of response to PD-L1 blockade with atezolizumab in urothelial cancer. TCR sequencing covered pretreatment tumor samples and matched, serially collected peripheral blood taken before and after atezolizumab treatment. Durable clinical benefit was defined as progression-free survival longer than 6 months, and TCR features were also tested against progression-free and overall survival. In the same patients who had TCR sequencing, pretreatment tumors also underwent whole exome sequencing and RNA sequencing. Eight or nine patients reached durable clinical benefit, while fewer than 25 patients did not. Approximately 30 patients had pretreatment blood TCR-seq, some 24 had at least one posttreatment blood collection, and some 24 had tumor TCR-seq. Paper-wide results and their limitations: Because of the small sample size (n ≈ 28) and the many exploratory analyses performed, the results are intended to be regarded as hypothesis-generating. At 3 weeks after the start of treatment, tumor-associated TCR clones in peripheral blood had expanded more in patients with durable benefit (n of about 21, p = 0.022). Improved progression-free and overall survival was found to be associated with pretreatment peripheral blood TCR clonality below the median.

The CDR3 measures 15 amino acids from cysteine to phenylalanine. The kept DNA is CDR3 alone, 45 bases in frame from the first base. Trimmed from V: 0 bases; trimmed from J: 3 bases; junction bases lacking a gene match: 3. CDR1 and CDR2, per the germline V gene (reference sequence), are SGHNT and YYREEE. The cohort comprised more than 25 patients with locally advanced or metastatic urothelial carcinoma treated at Memorial Sloan Kettering on a trial protocol. Peripheral blood mononuclear cells were collected pretreatment and during treatment, with between 1 and 8 total time points obtained per patient. The Qiagen DNeasy Blood extraction kit was used to purify genomic DNA from total PBMCs and from tumor samples. PBMCs were collected pretreatment and during treatment and were isolated and stored as previously described. Synthetic TCR analog templates were spiked into each PCR so that absolute template abundance could be estimated from read counts. The immunoSEQ assay was used to amplify TCRbeta CDR3 regions from genomic DNA with bias-controlled V and J gene primers. Sequencing of rearranged TCRbeta segments was done at approximately 20X coverage. Regarding the original processing steps: Sequencing errors were corrected by clustering and CDR3s were annotated against IMGT to assign V, D and J genes. Downstream analyses used only productive TCRbeta rearrangements and left out out-of-frame or stop-codon sequences. To compute clonality, Shannon entropy was normalized by the log of the number of unique productive sequences and then subtracted from one. Fisher's exact test with Benjamini-Hochberg correction, using a cutoff of adjusted p below 0.01, was how clones that differed between time points or between blood and tumor were identified. Entries here come from immuneACCESS through TCRdb and include only in-frame sequences with V and J called. Some clones fail to appear in such tables; in the studies checked, an unresolved V gene covers under half of the shortfall, and the cause of the remainder is unknown. V and J calls and clone size are copied from that table; D and trimming were computed from the DNA. This sample has tens of thousands of clones in its table, and approximately 90% of those were observed once. Approximately 7.6% of the sample is taken by the ten largest.

The sequencing here drew on PBMCs, taken around atezolizumab (anti-PD-L1) treatment. The chain was built from TRBV5-4 and TRBJ1-3, and TRBD1 aligns with 7 junction nucleotides. This clonotype was sampled from a man in his sixties with urothelial cancer. CDR3 region: CASSLGQGRGNTIYF. The DNA reads as follows: TGTGCCAGCAGCTTGGGACAGGGACGTGGAAACACCATATATTTT.